This TCR beta chain was sequenced during a study of Graves' ophthalmopathy and Graves' hyperthyroidism. Notes on the study in general: Appearing in blood as well were most expanded thyroid clonotypes above 0.001 frequency.

Diagnostic conclusions were grounded in clinical symptoms, serum thyroxine, TRAb, thyroid ultrasound and orbital computed tomography. In regard to this clonotype: The target antigen is unknown.

TCR beta CDR3 regions were amplified from RNA transcripts. An initial RT-PCR round employing HTBI primers preceded a second-round multiplex PCR. TCRdb processed the multiplex PCR reads anew with MiXCR; each CDR3 protein has one entry. The sample contains around 1,000,000 distinct CDR3 sequences, approximately 35% of which appear only once. This receptor was taken from an adult man with Graves' hyperthyroidism. The sample comprised peripheral blood or thyroid tissue (not recorded which).

Here the CDR3 reads CSATRDRGLSYEQYF. Here the CDR3 DNA reads TGCAGTGCTACCCGAGACAGGGGGTTATCCTACGAGCAGTACTTC. This chain connects TRBV20-1 to TRBJ2-7; 9 bases line up with TRBD1. The CDR3 consists of 15 residues. The germline V gene has CDR1 DFQATT and CDR2 SNEGSKA (reference sequence). V gave up 4 bases and J gave up 1 base; unmatched junction bases: 8.